This T cell receptor beta chain was observed in a study of CD4+ T cells in melanoma. Produced via immunoSEQ multiplex PCR; TCRdb's table is partial and in-frame only. Among roughly 19,000 clones listed, roughly 78% were seen once. To note about this clone: Its antigen remains unidentified.

Overall study findings and caveats: CD8+ T cell, macrophage and B cell function reportedly correlated with neoantigen-specific CD4+ T cells. Reportedly, melanoma neoantigen-specific CD4+ T cells showed varied differentiation states.

CDR1 MNHNS and CDR2 SASEGT come from the germline V gene. The CDR3 loop spans 15 amino acids. V lost 6 bases, J lost 8 bases, and 17 bases lay in between. The TCR originated in a human donor with melanoma. This chain uses TRBV6-1 with TRBJ1-6; no firm D call. This chain's CDR3 is CASRNGPGLDSPLHF. The CDR3 DNA reads TGTGCCAGCAGGAATGGCCCGGGGTTGGATTCACCCCTCCACTTT.